The sequence of this TCR beta chain was determined in a study of beta chain features in type 1 diabetes. This clone came up a few times. Its antigen is unknown. It was one heparinised blood draw, averaging about 110 mL, that each donor gave. Study conclusions and caveats: Whether HLA type influences TCRB rearrangement remained unresolved here. Fewer junction insertions and more nucleotide deletions appeared in type 1 diabetes patients.

Reverse transcribing all isolated RNA meant expressed TCRB transcripts were sequenced. Using immunoSEQ multiplex PCR, the repertoire was profiled, and TCRdb retains in-frame clones only, with some absent. The sample gives 300,000 to 400,000 clones, 9.5% to 12% of which show up once; 0.015% is in the top ten. V dropped 1 base and J dropped 7; count of bases not matched to a gene: 10. Germline V CDR1 and CDR2: LGHNA, YSLEER. This CDR3 region has 16 residues. The chain has TRBV4-3 and TRBJ2-1, with 7 bases identical to TRBD2. This receptor was identified in a woman in her twenties or thirties in good health. Input material: naive CD4+ T cells from blood. CDR3 protein: CASSQGTAGDWNEQFF. The CDR3 bases are TGCGCCAGCAGCCAAGGTACGGCGGGAGACTGGAATGAGCAGTTCTTC.